The 15 T cell receptor beta chains below were found in one sample sequenced in a study of tumor-infiltrating lymphocytes in primary liver carcinoma. Co-extraction of RNA and DNA was performed on roughly 20-31 mg of unsorted bulk tissue. Total RNA (approximately 500 ng) served as template for TCR beta cDNA synthesis primed by a constant-region primer. Amplification in three nested multiplex PCR rounds with slightly modified ARM-PCR gave rise to TCR beta libraries. Primers for the first two PCR rounds were TRBV1-TRBV30 forward primers and a C-beta reverse primer (around 10 cycles per round). Each CDR3 protein gets one entry after TCRdb re-called the multiplex PCR reads with MiXCR. The sample contains 90,000 to 150,000 distinct CDR3 sequences, less than 75% of which appear only once. Sequences were obtained from tumor-adjacent normal liver tissue. These receptors were obtained from a woman aged 55-70 years with primary liver carcinoma and hepatitis B virus infection.

Turning to this clonotype: A read error may account for a junction end that differs from germline. This sequence joins TRBV5-1 and TRBJ1-5; unclear D gene. Germline assignment: CDR1 SGHRS and CDR2 YFSETQ. The CDR3 spans 14 residues. In DNA form, the CDR3 reads TGCGCTAGCAGCTTGGGAGATTATAATCATCCCCAGCATTTT. It yields the protein CASSLGDYNHPQHF. Using reference TRBV5-1 and TRBJ1-5 for the parts outside the CDR3, the full variable domain is KAGVTQTPRYLIKTRGQQVTLSCSPISGHRSVSWYQQTPGQGLQFLFEYFSETQRNKGNFPGRFSGRQFSNSRSEMNVSTLELGDSALYLCASSLGDYNHPQHFGDGTRLSIL.

This clonotype has at least ten counts. The V and J genes are TRBV6-5 and TRBJ2-2; TRBD2 agrees at 9 bases. Germline CDR1 and CDR2: MNHEY and SVGAGI. Unmatched junction bases numbered 8, after V lost 0 bases and J lost 0 bases. The CDR3 covers 19 residues. Here the CDR3 reads CASSYSGASGTANTGELFF. The DNA of the CDR3 is TGTGCCAGCAGTTACTCCGGGGCTAGCGGGACCGCGAACACCGGGGAGCTGTTTTTT.

This clonotype was recorded only once. A read error is likely, as this CDR3 ends without the conserved phenylalanine or tryptophan. This rearrangement joins TRBV25-1 to TRBJ2-4, with D possibly called TRBD1 or TRBD2 (6 bases each). V lost 6 bases, J lost 8 bases, and 14 bases lay in between. Germline CDR1 MGHDK, CDR2 SYGVNS. The CDR3 is 13 residues long. The CDR3 sequence: CASSGGGGDIQYY. In nucleotides, the CDR3 is TGTGCCAGCAGCGGGGGCGGTGGTGACATTCAGTACTAC.

Note on this clonotype: The junction departs from germline at one end; a sequencing error may be responsible. The chain recombines TRBV4-2 with TRBJ2-3; no clear D. The CDR3 consists of 15 residues. Germline CDR1 reads LGHNA; CDR2 reads YNFKEQ. CDR3 in DNA: TGTGTCAGCAGCCAAGAAGGCGGATACACAGATACGCAGTATTTT. It encodes CVSSQEGGYTDTQYF.

Concerning this clonotype itself: The junction shows a germline mismatch at one end, possibly a read error. The gene calls are TRBV11-2 and TRBJ2-3; TRBD2 matches at 7 bases. CDR3 size: 17 residues. Germline assignment: CDR1 SGHAT and CDR2 FQNNGV. CDR3 protein: CASSQNRGSWLGDRQYF. The CDR3 DNA sequence: TGTGCCAGCAGCCAGAATCGCGGGAGCTGGTTAGGAGATAGGCAGTACTTT.

Notes on this clonotype: Because the CDR3 is missing its conserved closing phenylalanine or tryptophan, this is likely a read error. The chain links TRBV14 to TRBJ2-5; D is unresolved. The germline CDR1 and CDR2 sequences are SGHDN and FVKESK. The CDR3 has 14 residues. CDR3 coding DNA: TGTGCCAGCAACCAAGTGGCTAGCCAAGAGACCCAGTACCTC. Its protein product is CASNQVASQETQYL.

In this sample, this clonotype turned up many times. This chain joins TRBV4-1 and TRBJ2-5, with D maybe TRBD2 (6 bases). Trimming shortened V by 3 bases and J by 5 bases, and 16 bases separated the two germline ends. Germline V lookup: CDR1 MGHRA, CDR2 YSYEKL. CDR3 size: 15 residues. This CDR3 is CASSQDSGLMETQYF. The DNA for the CDR3 is TGCGCCAGCAGCCAGGATAGCGGCCTGATGGAGACCCAGTACTTC.

As concerns this clonotype: Its ends do not fully match the called genes, so a read error is possible. The chain joins TRBV12-3 or TRBV12-4 to TRBJ1-5; no clear D. This CDR3 has 14 amino acids. CDR3 sequence: CAGRPDKENQPQHF. The CDR3 DNA reads TGTGCCGGCAGGCCTGACAAGGAGAATCAGCCCCAGCATTTT.

A word on this clonotype: The conserved phenylalanine or tryptophan normally closing the CDR3 is absent here, so this likely arose from a read error. The rearrangement joins TRBV29-1 to TRBJ2-1, with D tentatively TRBD1 or TRBD2 (5 bases each). The V gene's germline CDR1 is SQVTM and CDR2 ANQGSEA. CDR3 length: 12 amino acids. V was trimmed by 7 bases and J by 6 bases, leaving 13 bases between them. The CDR3 loop is CSGLAGGNEQFL. The DNA of the CDR3 is TGCAGCGGCCTGGCTGGGGGCAATGAGCAGTTCTTA.

Details on this clonotype: A much larger clone lies a single base off, so this may be a read error. J is TRBJ2-7 and V is TRBV6-1; tentative D call: TRBD1 (6 bases). Germline CDR1 and CDR2: MNHNS and SASEGT. The CDR3 spans 13 residues. Trimming pared 11 bases from V and 3 bases from J, leaving 17 bases between. CDR3: CAGSPQGYYEQYF. The CDR3 bases are TGTGCCGGCTCGCCTCAGGGGTACTACGAGCAGTACTTC.

Regarding this clonotype: The final CDR3 position lacks the conserved phenylalanine or tryptophan, pointing to a likely read error. It is unclear where the CDR3 begins or ends on the DNA, so no DNA is shown, and the CDR3 is as TCRdb lists it. This chain uses TRBV7-9 with TRBJ1-5; the D call of TRBD1 is as the table states it, not checked on the DNA. From its first to its last residue, the CDR3 has 15 amino acids. CDR1 is SEHNR and CDR2 is FQNEAQ in the germline V gene (reference sequence). The CDR3 loop reads CASSLVGQGHQPQHL.

This clonotype showed up just a few times. This could be a read error, since a much larger clone is one nucleotide away. The chain joins TRBV28 to TRBJ2-7; 9 bases align to TRBD1. J lost 6 bases, V lost 6 bases, and 15 bases had no gene match. Germline CDR1 and CDR2: MDHEN and SYDVKM. The CDR3 loop spans 16 amino acids. For the CDR3, the DNA is TGTGCCAGCAGCCCGCCGGGGGGACAGGGCACGTTCGAGCAGTACTTC. This translates into CASSPPGGQGTFEQYF.

The chain combines TRBV4-2 with TRBJ2-3; D is ambiguous. Germline V gene data show CDR1 as LGHNA and CDR2 as YNFKEQ. V was cut by 1 base and J by 3 bases, with 8 bases left in between. The CDR3 covers 14 residues. DNA for the CDR3: TGTGCCAGCAGCCAAGCCCCAGTTACAGATACGCAGTATTTT. Amino acid sequence: CASSQAPVTDTQYF.

To note about this clonotype: The conserved closing phenylalanine or tryptophan is absent in this CDR3, likely reflecting a read error. The chain carries TRBV14 and TRBJ2-3; D is ambiguous. The V gene's germline CDR1 is SGHDN and CDR2 FVKESK. The CDR3 runs 13 residues. This chain's CDR3 is CGSSQESQDTQYC. In nucleotides, the CDR3 is TGTGGCAGCAGCCAAGAATCGCAGGATACGCAGTATTGT.

Turning to this clonotype: Mismatch with germline at one junction end may stem from a read error. The V and J genes are TRBV11-2 and TRBJ2-2; D is perhaps TRBD1 or TRBD2 (5 bases each). The CDR3 consists of 15 residues. Germline CDR1 and CDR2: SGHAT and FQNNGV. Here the CDR3 reads CGSSPVGKDTGKLFF. The CDR3 nucleotides are TGTGGCAGCAGCCCCGTGGGCAAGGACACCGGGAAGCTGTTTTTT.